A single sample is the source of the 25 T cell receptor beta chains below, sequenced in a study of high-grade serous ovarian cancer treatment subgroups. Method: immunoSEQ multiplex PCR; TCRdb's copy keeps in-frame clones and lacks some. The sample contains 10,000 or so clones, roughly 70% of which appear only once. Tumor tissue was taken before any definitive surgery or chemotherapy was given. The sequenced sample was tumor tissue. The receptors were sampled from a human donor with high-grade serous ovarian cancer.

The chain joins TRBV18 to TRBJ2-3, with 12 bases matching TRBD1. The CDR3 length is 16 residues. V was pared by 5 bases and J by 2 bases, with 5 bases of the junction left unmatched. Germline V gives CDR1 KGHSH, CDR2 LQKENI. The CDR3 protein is CASSTRDRGPTDTQYF. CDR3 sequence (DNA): TGTGCCAGCTCAACCAGGGACAGGGGGCCCACAGATACGCAGTATTTT.

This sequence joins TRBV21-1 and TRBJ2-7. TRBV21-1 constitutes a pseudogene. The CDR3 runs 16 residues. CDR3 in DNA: TGTGCCAGCAGCAAAGAAGTTGAACTTAGGATCGACGAGCAGTACTTC. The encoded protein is CASSKEVELRIDEQYF.

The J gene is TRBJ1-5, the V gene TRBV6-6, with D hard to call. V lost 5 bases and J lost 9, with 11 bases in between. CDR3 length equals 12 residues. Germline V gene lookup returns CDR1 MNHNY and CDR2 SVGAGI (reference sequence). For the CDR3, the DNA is TGTGCCAGCAGTGACCCTCGCCCGCCCCAGCATTTT. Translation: CASSDPRPPQHF.

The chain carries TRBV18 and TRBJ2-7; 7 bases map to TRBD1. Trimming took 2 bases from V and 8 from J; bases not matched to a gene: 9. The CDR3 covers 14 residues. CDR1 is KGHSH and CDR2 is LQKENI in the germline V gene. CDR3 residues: CASSPDRDSLKQYF. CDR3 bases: TGTGCCAGCTCACCAGATAGGGACAGTCTAAAGCAGTACTTC.

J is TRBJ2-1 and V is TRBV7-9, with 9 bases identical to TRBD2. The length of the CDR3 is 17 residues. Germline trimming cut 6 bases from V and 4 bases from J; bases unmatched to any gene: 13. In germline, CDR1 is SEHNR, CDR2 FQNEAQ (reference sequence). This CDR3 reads CASSPDGGGGVYNEQFF. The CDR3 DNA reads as TGTGCCAGCAGTCCCGACGGGGGCGGGGGGGTTTACAATGAGCAGTTCTTC. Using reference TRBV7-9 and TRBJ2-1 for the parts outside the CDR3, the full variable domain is DTGVSQNPRHKITKRGQNVTFRCDPISEHNRLYWYRQTLGQGPEFLTYFQNEAQLEKSRLLSDRFSAERPKGSFSTLEIQRTEQGDSAMYLCASSPDGGGGVYNEQFFGPGTRLTVL.

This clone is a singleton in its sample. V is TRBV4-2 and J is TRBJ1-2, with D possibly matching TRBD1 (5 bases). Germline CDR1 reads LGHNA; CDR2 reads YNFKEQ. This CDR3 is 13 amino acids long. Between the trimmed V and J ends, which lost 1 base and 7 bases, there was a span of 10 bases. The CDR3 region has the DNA TGTGCCAGCAGCCAAGGAGGGGATGGTGGCTACACCTTC. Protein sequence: CASSQGGDGGYTF.

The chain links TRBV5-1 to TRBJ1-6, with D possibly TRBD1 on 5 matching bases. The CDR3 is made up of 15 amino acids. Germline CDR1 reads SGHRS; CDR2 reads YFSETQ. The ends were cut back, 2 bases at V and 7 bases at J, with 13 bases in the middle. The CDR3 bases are TGCGCCAGCAGCTTCTGGACAAGGAAAAATTCACCCCTCCACTTT. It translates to CASSFWTRKNSPLHF.

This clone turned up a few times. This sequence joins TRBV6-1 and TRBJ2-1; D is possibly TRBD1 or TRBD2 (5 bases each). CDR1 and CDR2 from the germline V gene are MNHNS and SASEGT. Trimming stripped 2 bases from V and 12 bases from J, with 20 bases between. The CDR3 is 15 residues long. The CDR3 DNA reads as TGTGCCAGCAGTGAATCGGCTACTATGGGGGATGTGCAGTTCTTC. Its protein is CASSESATMGDVQFF.

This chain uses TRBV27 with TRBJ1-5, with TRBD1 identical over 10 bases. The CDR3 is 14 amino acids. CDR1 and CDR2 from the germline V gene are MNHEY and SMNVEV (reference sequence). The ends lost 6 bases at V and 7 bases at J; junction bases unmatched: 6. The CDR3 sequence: CASRGTGALQPQHF. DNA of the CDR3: TGTGCCAGCAGGGGGACAGGGGCACTCCAGCCCCAGCATTTT.

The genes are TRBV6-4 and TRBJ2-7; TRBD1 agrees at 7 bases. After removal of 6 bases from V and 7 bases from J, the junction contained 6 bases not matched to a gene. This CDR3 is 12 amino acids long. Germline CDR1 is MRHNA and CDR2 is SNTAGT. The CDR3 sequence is CASSPFRGEQYF. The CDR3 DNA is TGTGCCAGCAGCCCTTTCAGGGGGGAGCAGTACTTC.

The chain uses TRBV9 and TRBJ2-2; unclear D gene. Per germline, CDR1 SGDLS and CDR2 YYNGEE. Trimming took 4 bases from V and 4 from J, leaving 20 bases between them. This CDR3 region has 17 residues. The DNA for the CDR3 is TGTGCCAGCAGCAACGACCCCCCATGGGTGGGCACCGGGGAGCTGTTTTTT. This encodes CASSNDPPWVGTGELFF.

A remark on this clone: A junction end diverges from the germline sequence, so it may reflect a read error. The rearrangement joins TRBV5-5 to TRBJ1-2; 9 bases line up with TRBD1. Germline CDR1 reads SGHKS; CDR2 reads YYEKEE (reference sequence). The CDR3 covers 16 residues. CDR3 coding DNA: TGCGCCAGCAGCCGGCTTAAGGGACAGGGTTGGGGTGGCTACACCTTC. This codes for CASSRLKGQGWGGYTF.

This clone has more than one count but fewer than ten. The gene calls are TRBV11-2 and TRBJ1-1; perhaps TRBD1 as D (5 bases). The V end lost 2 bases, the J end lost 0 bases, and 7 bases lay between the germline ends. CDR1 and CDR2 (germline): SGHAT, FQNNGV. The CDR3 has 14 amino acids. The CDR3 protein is CASSLKGLNTEAFF. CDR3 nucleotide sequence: TGTGCCAGCAGCTTAAAGGGGTTGAACACTGAAGCTTTCTTT.

The CDR3 nucleotides are TGTGCCAGCAGACTCGGGACAGGGGTCTATGAGCAGTTCTTC. This gives the protein CASRLGTGVYEQFF. The V and J genes are TRBV28 and TRBJ2-1; 10 bases are a match to TRBD1. V shed 6 bases, J shed 8 bases, and the junction held 7 bases outside the gene matches. The CDR3 has 14 residues. Germline V gives CDR1 MDHEN, CDR2 SYDVKM.

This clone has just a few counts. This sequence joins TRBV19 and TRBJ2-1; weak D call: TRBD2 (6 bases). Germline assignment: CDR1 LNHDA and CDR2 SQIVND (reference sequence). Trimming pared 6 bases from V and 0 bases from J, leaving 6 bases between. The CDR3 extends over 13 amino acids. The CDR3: CASSGSSYNEQFF. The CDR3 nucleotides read TGTGCCAGTAGCGGGAGCTCCTACAATGAGCAGTTCTTC.

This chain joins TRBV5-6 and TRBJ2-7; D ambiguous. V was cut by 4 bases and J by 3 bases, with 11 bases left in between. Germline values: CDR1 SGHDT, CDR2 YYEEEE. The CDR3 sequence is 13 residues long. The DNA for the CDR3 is TGTGCCAGCAGCCTTAATAAACTCTACGAGCAGTACTTC. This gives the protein CASSLNKLYEQYF.

The DNA of the CDR3 is TGTGCCAGCAGAATTACAGGGGGCGAGAACTATGGCTACACCTTC. Its translation is CASRITGGENYGYTF. The gene calls are TRBV6-1 and TRBJ1-2; 9 positions match TRBD1. This CDR3 contains 15 residues. Germline V CDR1 and CDR2: MNHNS, SASEGT. Unmatched junction bases numbered 7, after V lost 6 bases and J lost 2 bases.

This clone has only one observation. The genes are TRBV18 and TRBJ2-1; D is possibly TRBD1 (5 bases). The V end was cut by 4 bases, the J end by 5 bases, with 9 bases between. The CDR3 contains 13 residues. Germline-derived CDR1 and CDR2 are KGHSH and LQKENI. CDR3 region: CASSLQGDNEQFF. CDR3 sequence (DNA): TGTGCCAGCTCACTTCAAGGGGACAATGAGCAGTTCTTC.

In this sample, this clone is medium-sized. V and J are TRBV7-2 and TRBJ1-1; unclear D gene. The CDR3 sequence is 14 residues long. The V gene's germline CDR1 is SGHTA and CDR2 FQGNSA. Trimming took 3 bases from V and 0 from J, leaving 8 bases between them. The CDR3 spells CASSLGLVNTEAFF. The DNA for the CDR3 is TGTGCCAGCAGCTTGGGATTAGTGAACACTGAAGCTTTCTTT.

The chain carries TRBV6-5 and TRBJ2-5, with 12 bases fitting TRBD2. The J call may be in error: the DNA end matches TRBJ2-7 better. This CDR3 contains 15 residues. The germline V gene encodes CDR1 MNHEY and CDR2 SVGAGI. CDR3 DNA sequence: TGTGCCAGCAGTCCGTCGACTAGCGGGAGAGGCGAGCAGTACTTC. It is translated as CASSPSTSGRGEQYF.

CDR3: CASSPKVEETQYF. CDR3 in DNA: TGTGCCAGCAGTCCGAAGGTCGAAGAGACCCAGTACTTC. The chain links TRBV6-1 to TRBJ2-5; D gene unclear. The germline V and J ends were trimmed by 5 bases and 3 bases, with 10 bases remaining between them. Germline V gives CDR1 MNHNS, CDR2 SASEGT. CDR3 length equals 13 residues.

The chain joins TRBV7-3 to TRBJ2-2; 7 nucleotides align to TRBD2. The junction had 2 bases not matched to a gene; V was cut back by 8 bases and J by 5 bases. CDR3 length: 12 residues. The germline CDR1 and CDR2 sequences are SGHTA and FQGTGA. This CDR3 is CASFGGTGELFF. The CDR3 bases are TGTGCCAGCTTCGGGGGGACCGGGGAGCTGTTTTTT.

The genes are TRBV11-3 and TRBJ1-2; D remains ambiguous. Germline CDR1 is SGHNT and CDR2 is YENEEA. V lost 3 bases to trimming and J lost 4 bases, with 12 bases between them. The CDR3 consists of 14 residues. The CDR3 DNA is TGTGCCAGCAGCTTTCATTTCCCCCCCTATGGCTACACCTTC. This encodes CASSFHFPPYGYTF. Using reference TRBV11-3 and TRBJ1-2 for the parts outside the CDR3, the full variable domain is EAGVVQSPRYKIIEKKQPVAFWCNPISGHNTLYWYLQNLGQGPELLIRYENEEAVDDSQLPKDRFSAERLKGVDSTLKIQPAELGDSAVYLCASSFHFPPYGYTFGSGTRLTVV.

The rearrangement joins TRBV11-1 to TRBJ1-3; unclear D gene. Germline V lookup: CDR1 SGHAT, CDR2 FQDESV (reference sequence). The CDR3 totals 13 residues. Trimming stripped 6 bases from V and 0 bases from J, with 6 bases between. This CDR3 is CASSTDSGNTIYF. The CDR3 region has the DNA TGTGCCAGCAGTACAGACTCTGGAAACACCATATATTTT.

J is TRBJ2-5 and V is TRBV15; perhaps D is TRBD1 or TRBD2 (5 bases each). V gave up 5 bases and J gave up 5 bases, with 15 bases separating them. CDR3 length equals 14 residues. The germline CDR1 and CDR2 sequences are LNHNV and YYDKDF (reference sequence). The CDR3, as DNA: TGTGCCACCAGCGGGGGAGTCCGGCTGGAGACCCAGTACTTC. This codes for CATSGGVRLETQYF.